Sequencing of this TCR beta chain was carried out in a study of cytomegalovirus exposure and HLA in healthy donors. Background on the study: Within an early data release were about 85 million unique TCRs drawn from HLA-typed donors.

Comments on this clone: Its antigen remains unknown.

CDR3 length: 15 amino acids. CDR1 is MNHEY and CDR2 is SMNVEV in the germline V gene (reference sequence). V was pared by 5 bases and J by 0 bases, with 4 bases of the junction left unmatched. With 60 Vbeta and 13 Jbeta primers, the PCR was carried out. Measured with immunoSEQ multiplex PCR; TCRdb has only the in-frame clones, and not every one. The table shows 90,000 to 120,000 clones, with 70% to 80% occurring only once. Regarding the study as a whole: CMV serostatus alone was available as immune exposure information. TCR beta V segments were, for the most part, productive about 90% or about 30% of the time in an earlier analysis. Evidence from a later analysis indicated that most CMV-associated TCR beta chains looked HLA-restricted.

The sequence was obtained from a female donor in good health and CMV-seropositive. The V and J genes are TRBV27 and TRBJ2-1; 7 bases fit TRBD1. The sample comprised PBMCs. The CDR3 loop is CASSRPGGSYNEQFF. CDR3 coding DNA: TGTGCCAGCAGTCGCCCAGGGGGCTCCTACAATGAGCAGTTCTTC.